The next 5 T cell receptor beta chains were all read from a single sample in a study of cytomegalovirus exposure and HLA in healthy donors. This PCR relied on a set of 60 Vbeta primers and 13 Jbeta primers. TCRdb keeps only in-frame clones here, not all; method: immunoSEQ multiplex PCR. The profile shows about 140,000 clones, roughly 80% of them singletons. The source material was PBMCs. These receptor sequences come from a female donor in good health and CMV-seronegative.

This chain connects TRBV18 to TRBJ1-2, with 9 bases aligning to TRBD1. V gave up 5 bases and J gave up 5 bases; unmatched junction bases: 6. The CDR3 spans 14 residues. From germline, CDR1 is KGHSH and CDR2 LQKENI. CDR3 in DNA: TGTGCCAGCTCATCCCGGGACAGGGTATATGGCTACACCTTC. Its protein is CASSSRDRVYGYTF. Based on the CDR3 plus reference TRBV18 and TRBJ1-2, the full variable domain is NAGVMQNPRHLVRRRGQEARLRCSPMKGHSHVYWYRQLPEEGLKFMVYLQKENIIDESGMPKERFSAEFPKEGPSILRIQQVVRGDSAAYFCASSSRDRVYGYTFGSGTRLTVV.

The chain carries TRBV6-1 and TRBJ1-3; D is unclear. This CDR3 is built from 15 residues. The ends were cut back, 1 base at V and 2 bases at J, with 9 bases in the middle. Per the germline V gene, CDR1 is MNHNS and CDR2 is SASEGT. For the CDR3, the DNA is TGTGCCAGCAGTGAAGATTCCGGGGCTGGAAACACCATATATTTT. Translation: CASSEDSGAGNTIYF.

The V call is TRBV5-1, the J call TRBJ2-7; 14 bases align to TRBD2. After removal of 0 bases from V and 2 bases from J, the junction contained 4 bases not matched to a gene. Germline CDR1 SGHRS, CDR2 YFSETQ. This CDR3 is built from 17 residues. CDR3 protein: CASSLDGLAGGAYEQYF. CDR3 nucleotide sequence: TGCGCCAGCAGCTTGGATGGACTAGCGGGAGGTGCCTACGAGCAGTACTTC.

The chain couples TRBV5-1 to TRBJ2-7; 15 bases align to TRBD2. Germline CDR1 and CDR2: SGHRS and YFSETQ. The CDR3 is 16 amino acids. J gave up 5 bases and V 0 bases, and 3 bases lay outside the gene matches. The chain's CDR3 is CASSLGRTSGRDEQYF. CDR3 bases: TGCGCCAGCAGCTTGGGTCGGACTAGCGGGAGGGACGAGCAGTACTTC.

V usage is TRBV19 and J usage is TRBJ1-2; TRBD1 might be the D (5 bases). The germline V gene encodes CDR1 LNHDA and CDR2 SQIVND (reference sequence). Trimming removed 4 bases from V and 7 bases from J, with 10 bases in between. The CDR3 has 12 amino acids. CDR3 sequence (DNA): TGTGCCAGTAGTAACGCCAGGGTTGGCTACACCTTC. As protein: CASSNARVGYTF.